This T cell receptor (beta chain) emerged from a study of beta chain features in type 1 diabetes. Sorted CD4+ subsets: naive, central memory, regulatory, stem cell-like memory (CD45RO/CCR7/CD25/CD127/CD95/CD27 panel). Germline-derived CDR1 and CDR2 are SGHNT and YENEEA. This CDR3 is 14 amino acids long. The V and J ends lost 1 base and 8 bases, in that order; junction bases with no gene match: 5. Of the isolated RNA, all was reverse transcribed, and so the sequenced material was expressed TCRB transcripts. TCRdb's copy holds only in-frame clones and misses some; the assay was immunoSEQ multiplex PCR. The sample has around 140,000 clones, under 11% seen once.

The rearrangement joins TRBV11-3 to TRBJ2-1; the match to TRBD2 covers 7 bases. Sequences were obtained from naive CD4+ T cells from blood. The receptor comes from a man in his late teens or twenties in good health. The CDR3 spells CASSLVGGKYEQFF. The CDR3 DNA reads as TGTGCCAGCAGCTTAGTGGGGGGGAAATATGAGCAGTTCTTC.